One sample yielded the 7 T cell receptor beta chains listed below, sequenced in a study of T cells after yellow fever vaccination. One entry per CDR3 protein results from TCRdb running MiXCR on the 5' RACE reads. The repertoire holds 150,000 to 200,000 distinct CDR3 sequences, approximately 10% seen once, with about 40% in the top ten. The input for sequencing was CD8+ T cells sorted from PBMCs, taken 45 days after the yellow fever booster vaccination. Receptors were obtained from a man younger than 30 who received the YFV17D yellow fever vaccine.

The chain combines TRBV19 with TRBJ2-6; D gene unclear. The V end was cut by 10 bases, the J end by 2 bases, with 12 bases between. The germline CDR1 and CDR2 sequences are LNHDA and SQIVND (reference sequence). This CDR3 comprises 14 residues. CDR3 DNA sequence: TGTGCCACTAACATGTTTACTGGGGCCAACGTCCTGACTTTC. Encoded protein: CATNMFTGANVLTF. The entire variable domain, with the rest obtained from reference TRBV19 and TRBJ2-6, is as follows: DGGITQSPKYLFRKEGQNVTLSCEQNLNHDAMYWYRQDPGQGLRLIYYSQIVNDFQKGDIAEGYSVSREKKESFPLTVTSAQKNPTAFYLCATNMFTGANVLTFGAGSRLTVL.

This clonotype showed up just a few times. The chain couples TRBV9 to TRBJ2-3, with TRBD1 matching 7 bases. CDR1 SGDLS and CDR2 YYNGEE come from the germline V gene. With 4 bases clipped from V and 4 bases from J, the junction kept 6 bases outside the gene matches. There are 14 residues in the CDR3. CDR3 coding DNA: TGTGCCAGCAGCTCAGACAGGGTTTCAGATACGCAGTATTTT. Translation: CASSSDRVSDTQYF.

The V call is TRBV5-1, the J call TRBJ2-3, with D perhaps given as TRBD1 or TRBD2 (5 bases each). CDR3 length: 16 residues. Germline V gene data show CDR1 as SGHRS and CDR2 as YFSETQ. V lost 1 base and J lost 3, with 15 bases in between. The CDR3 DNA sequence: TGCGCCAGCAGCTTGCGGGGCAGGCCGGGGACAGATACGCAGTATTTT. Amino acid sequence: CASSLRGRPGTDTQYF.

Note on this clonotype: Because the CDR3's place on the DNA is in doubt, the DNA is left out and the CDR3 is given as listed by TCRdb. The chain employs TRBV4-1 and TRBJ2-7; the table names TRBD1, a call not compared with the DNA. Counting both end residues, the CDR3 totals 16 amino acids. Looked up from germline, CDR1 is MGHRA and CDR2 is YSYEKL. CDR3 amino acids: CASSSSLTGQFYEQYF.

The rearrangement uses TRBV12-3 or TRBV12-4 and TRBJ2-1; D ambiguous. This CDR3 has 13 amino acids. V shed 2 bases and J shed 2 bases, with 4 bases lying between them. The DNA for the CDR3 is TGTGCCAGCAGTTTAATCCCCTACAATGAGCAGTTCTTC. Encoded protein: CASSLIPYNEQFF.

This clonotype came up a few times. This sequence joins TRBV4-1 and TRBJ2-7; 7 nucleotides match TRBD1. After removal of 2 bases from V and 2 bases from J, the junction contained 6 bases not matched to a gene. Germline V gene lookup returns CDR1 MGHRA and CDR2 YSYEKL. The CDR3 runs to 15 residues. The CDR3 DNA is TGCGCCAGCAGCCAAATACTAGACAGGGCCTACGAGCAGTACGTC. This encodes CASSQILDRAYEQYV.

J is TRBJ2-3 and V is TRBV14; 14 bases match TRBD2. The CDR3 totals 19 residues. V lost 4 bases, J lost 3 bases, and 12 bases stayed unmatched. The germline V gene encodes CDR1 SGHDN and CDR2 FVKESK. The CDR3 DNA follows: TGTGCCAGCAGCCTTGGGACTAGCGGGGGACCCTCCGGTACAGATACGCAGTATTTT. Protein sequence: CASSLGTSGGPSGTDTQYF. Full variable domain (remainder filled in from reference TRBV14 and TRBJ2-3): EAGVTQFPSHSVIEKGQTVTLRCDPISGHDNLYWYRRVMGKEIKFLLHFVKESKQDESGMPNNRFLAERTGGTYSTLKVQPAELEDSGVYFCASSLGTSGGPSGTDTQYFGPGTRLTVL.